One T cell receptor (beta chain) is described in this entry. The record originates from a study of blood T cell repertoires in COVID-19. The CDR3 sequence is 16 residues long. V lost 6 bases to trimming and J lost 3 bases, with 18 bases between them. Germline V gene lookup returns CDR1 MNHNY and CDR2 SVGAGI (reference sequence). Per the original methods: Reference gene primer amplification yielded estimated nucleated cell counts. The table came from immunoSEQ multiplex PCR; TCRdb's copy has only in-frame clones and leaves some out. V and J calls plus clone size are reproduced from that table; the DNA served to infer D and trimming. Of about 52,000 clones listed, roughly 87% are singletons.

The rearrangement joins TRBV6-6 to TRBJ2-1; possible D gene TRBD2, 6 bases. The material sequenced was peripheral blood. The clonotype comes from a human donor with active COVID-19. The donor label of this sample is uncertain. The CDR3 region is CASSRSWRGGYNEQFF. Here the CDR3 DNA reads TGTGCCAGCAGCCGATCCTGGCGGGGAGGCTACAATGAGCAGTTCTTC.